This TCR beta chain was recorded in a study of cytomegalovirus exposure and HLA in healthy donors. Overall study context: Membership in the Caucasian-associated ancestry cluster was found for 81% of roughly 400 genotyped donors. Study-wide points: With later analysis, a missense DCLRE1C variant became linked to TCR beta V- and J-gene trimming.

The PCR was carried out with 60 Vbeta primers and 13 Jbeta primers. The protocol was immunoSEQ multiplex PCR, while the TCRdb copy is restricted to in-frame clones and leaves out a portion. This sample has about 150,000 clones; 65% to 80% occur once, and the top ten carry 7%. Germline V gene lookup returns CDR1 MNHEY and CDR2 SVGAGI. V shed 5 bases and J 4 bases; nucleotides not matched to a gene: 7. This CDR3 comprises 14 residues. A note on this clone: Its antigen is undetermined.

Sequencing input: PBMCs. The source of this sequence is a woman between 40 and 50 years old in good health and CMV-seropositive. The chain combines TRBV6-5 with TRBJ1-1, with TRBD1 identical over 7 bases. CDR3 nucleotides: TGTGCCAGCAGTCTCAACAGGGGCCCCACTGAAGCTTTCTTT. Its protein product is CASSLNRGPTEAFF.